This is a list of T cell receptor beta chains from one sample in a study of blood T cell repertoires in COVID-19. TCRdb's copy holds only in-frame clones and misses some; the assay was immunoSEQ multiplex PCR. The sample lists more than 200,000 clones, 70% to 90% occurring once. The sequenced sample consisted of peripheral blood. These receptors came from a man aged 50-59 years with COVID-19, enrolled during active disease. Both conserved end residues are part of each CDR3. The order of the fields is V gene, D gene, clone size, J gene, CDR3 protein, CDR3 DNA. D genes are given only for firm matches. Size is stated for part of the rows, as once, few or many counts, or as a class when the clone is expanded.

V: TRBV2
D: -
size: -
J: TRBJ1-2
CDR3: CASSELEGGATTF
DNA: TGTGCCAGCAGTGAACTTGAGGGAGGCGCTACTACCTTC

V: TRBV28
D: -
size: -
J: TRBJ1-3
CDR3: CASSLQGTKDTIYF
DNA: TGTGCCAGCAGTTTACAGGGGACTAAGGACACCATATATTTT

V: TRBV9
D: TRBD2
size: -
J: TRBJ2-1
CDR3: CASSVLPGTSNEQFF
DNA: TGTGCCAGCAGCGTGCTACCCGGGACTAGCAATGAGCAGTTCTTC

V: TRBV10-1
D: TRBD1
size: -
J: TRBJ2-7
CDR3: CASSELGQGDEQYF
DNA: TGCGCCAGCAGTGAGCTTGGACAGGGCGACGAGCAGTACTTC

V: TRBV7-3
D: -
size: -
J: TRBJ2-2
CDR3: CASSLITNTGELFF
DNA: TGTGCCAGCAGCTTAATTACGAACACCGGGGAGCTGTTTTTT

V: TRBV2
D: -
size: once
J: TRBJ2-3
CDR3: CASLLLGTDTQYF
DNA: TGTGCCAGCCTCTTATTAGGCACAGATACGCAGTATTTT

V: TRBV2
D: -
size: -
J: TRBJ2-5
CDR3: CASLQVPQETQYF
DNA: TGTGCCAGCCTACAGGTCCCCCAAGAGACCCAGTACTTC

V: TRBV24-1
D: TRBD2
size: -
J: TRBJ2-1
CDR3: CATSERLAGGHYNEQFF
DNA: TGTGCCACCAGTGAAAGATTAGCGGGGGGCCACTACAATGAGCAGTTCTTC

V: TRBV5-4
D: -
size: -
J: TRBJ1-6
CDR3: CASSMHQGVNSPLHF
DNA: TGTGCCAGCAGCATGCATCAAGGGGTTAATTCACCCCTCCACTTT

V: TRBV5-8
D: -
size: few
J: TRBJ2-1
CDR3: CASSLGGNEQFF
DNA: TGTGCCAGCAGCTTGGGAGGGAATGAGCAGTTCTTC

V: TRBV3-1/TRBV3-2
D: -
size: -
J: TRBJ2-5
CDR3: CASSQWGTEGDETQYF
DNA: TGTGCCAGCAGCCAATGGGGCACGGAGGGAGATGAGACCCAGTACTTC

V: TRBV6-1
D: -
size: -
J: TRBJ1-3
CDR3: CASSEWGGAGNTIYF
DNA: TGTGCCAGCAGTGAATGGGGAGGGGCTGGAAACACCATATATTTT

V: TRBV4-3
D: TRBD1
size: -
J: TRBJ1-2
CDR3: CASSHHTNRQGGISYGYTF
DNA: TGCGCCAGCAGCCATCACACAAATAGACAGGGGGGTATTTCCTATGGCTACACCTTC

V: TRBV11-1
D: -
size: -
J: TRBJ2-2
CDR3: CASSPRRTGELFF
DNA: TGTGCCAGCAGCCCCCGGAGGACCGGGGAGCTGTTTTTT

V: TRBV7-2
D: -
size: -
J: TRBJ1-5
CDR3: CASSKLGAGNQPQHF
DNA: TGTGCCAGCAGCAAGCTAGGGGCGGGCAATCAGCCCCAGCATTTT

V: TRBV11-2
D: TRBD1
size: few
J: TRBJ1-4
CDR3: CASSQWGQPTNEKLFF
DNA: TGTGCCAGCAGCCAGTGGGGACAGCCAACTAATGAAAAACTGTTTTTT

V: TRBV12-3/TRBV12-4
D: -
size: -
J: TRBJ1-1
CDR3: CASSLVHNTEAFF
DNA: TGTGCCAGCAGTTTAGTACATAACACTGAAGCTTTCTTT

V: TRBV7-8
D: -
size: -
J: TRBJ2-2
CDR3: CASSLASLRNTGELFF
DNA: TGTGCCAGCAGCTTAGCGTCACTCCGGAACACCGGGGAGCTGTTTTTT

V: TRBV2
D: -
size: -
J: TRBJ1-4
CDR3: CASSDWLEKLFF
DNA: TGTGCCAGCAGTGACTGGCTTGAAAAACTGTTTTTT

V: TRBV19
D: -
size: few
J: TRBJ1-2
CDR3: CASTRGGAYGYTF
DNA: TGTGCCAGTACCCGAGGTGGGGCTTATGGCTACACCTTC

V: TRBV4-1
D: -
size: -
J: TRBJ2-3
CDR3: CASSQVKNSNTDTQYF
DNA: TGCGCCAGCAGCCAAGTGAAGAACAGCAACACAGATACGCAGTATTTT

V: TRBV4-2
D: -
size: -
J: TRBJ2-1
CDR3: CASSQEADSSYNEQFF
DNA: TGTGCCAGCAGCCAAGAAGCCGATAGCTCCTACAATGAGCAGTTCTTC

V: TRBV24-1
D: -
size: -
J: TRBJ2-2
CDR3: CATSGAPTGRPDTGELFF
DNA: TGTGCCACCAGTGGTGCCCCGACAGGGAGGCCTGACACCGGGGAGCTGTTTTTT

V: TRBV2
D: TRBD1
size: -
J: TRBJ1-2
CDR3: CASSEWTGTYGYTF
DNA: TGTGCCAGCAGTGAGTGGACAGGGACCTATGGCTACACCTTC

V: TRBV28
D: -
size: -
J: TRBJ2-2
CDR3: CASRLRGNTGELFF
DNA: TGTGCCAGCAGACTCAGGGGTAACACCGGGGAGCTGTTTTTT

V: TRBV14
D: -
size: -
J: TRBJ2-1
CDR3: CASSHLTLDRDFYNEQFF
DNA: TGTGCCAGCAGCCATCTCACACTAGACCGGGACTTCTACAATGAGCAGTTCTTC

V: TRBV7-8
D: -
size: -
J: TRBJ1-1
CDR3: CASSPKIGDSTEAFF
DNA: TGTGCCAGCAGCCCTAAAATCGGGGATTCCACTGAAGCTTTCTTT

V: TRBV15
D: TRBD1
size: once
J: TRBJ1-2
CDR3: CATSRRTGDLGGYTF
DNA: TGTGCCACCAGCAGAAGGACAGGGGATCTGGGTGGCTACACCTTC

V: TRBV7-3
D: -
size: -
J: TRBJ2-3
CDR3: CASSWEFGQTTDTQYF
DNA: TGTGCCAGCAGCTGGGAATTTGGACAGACCACAGATACGCAGTATTTT

V: TRBV5-1
D: TRBD1
size: once
J: TRBJ2-7
CDR3: CASSLTGGSGEQYF
DNA: TGCGCCAGCAGCTTAACAGGGGGCTCGGGCGAGCAGTACTTC

V: TRBV19
D: -
size: -
J: TRBJ2-7
CDR3: CASSIRWGGTYEQYF
DNA: TGTGCCAGTAGTATAAGGTGGGGCGGAACCTACGAGCAGTACTTC

V: TRBV6-5
D: TRBD1
size: -
J: TRBJ2-5
CDR3: CASRPGQGGWETQYF
DNA: TGTGCCAGCAGGCCCGGACAGGGGGGGTGGGAGACCCAGTACTTC

V: TRBV5-4
D: TRBD2
size: -
J: TRBJ2-1
CDR3: CASKNSGGEREQFF
DNA: TGTGCCAGCAAAAATAGCGGGGGGGAACGAGAGCAGTTCTTC

V: TRBV3-1/TRBV3-2
D: TRBD2
size: -
J: TRBJ2-2
CDR3: CASSQVGAGGSTGELFF
DNA: TGTGCCAGCAGCCAAGTGGGAGCGGGGGGGAGTACCGGGGAGCTGTTTTTT

V: TRBV13
D: -
size: -
J: TRBJ2-1
CDR3: CASSRTGVANEQFF
DNA: TGTGCCAGCAGCAGAACCGGGGTTGCCAATGAGCAGTTCTTC

V: TRBV18
D: -
size: few
J: TRBJ1-5
CDR3: CASSPAPLGAWNQPQHF
DNA: TGTGCCAGCTCACCGGCTCCTTTGGGGGCTTGGAATCAGCCCCAGCATTTT

V: TRBV19
D: TRBD1
size: -
J: TRBJ1-5
CDR3: CASNFDRVSNQPQHF
DNA: TGTGCCAGTAACTTCGACAGGGTTAGCAATCAGCCCCAGCATTTT

V: TRBV3-1/TRBV3-2
D: TRBD2
size: -
J: TRBJ2-7
CDR3: CASSQEGLAGYEQYF
DNA: TGTGCCAGCAGCCAAGAGGGGCTAGCGGGGTACGAGCAGTACTTC

V: TRBV3-1/TRBV3-2
D: -
size: -
J: TRBJ2-1
CDR3: CASSLAQGQVHEQFF
DNA: TGTGCCAGCAGCCTAGCGCAGGGGCAAGTCCATGAGCAGTTCTTC

V: TRBV7-3
D: -
size: -
J: TRBJ2-3
CDR3: CASSFRAQDTQYF
DNA: TGTGCCAGCAGCTTCCGAGCACAGGATACGCAGTATTTT

V: TRBV6-2/TRBV6-3
D: -
size: -
J: TRBJ1-1
CDR3: CASSYTGERSTEAFF
DNA: TGTGCCAGCAGTTACACGGGGGAAAGGAGCACTGAAGCTTTCTTT

V: TRBV5-6
D: -
size: -
J: TRBJ1-5
CDR3: CASSLVGAEDQPQHF
DNA: TGTGCCAGCAGCTTGGTGGGGGCGGAGGATCAGCCCCAGCATTTT

V: TRBV5-6
D: TRBD2
size: -
J: TRBJ2-1
CDR3: CASSSTIAGGHYNEQFF
DNA: TGTGCCAGCAGCTCTACCATAGCGGGGGGCCACTACAATGAGCAGTTCTTC

V: TRBV5-4
D: TRBD2
size: -
J: TRBJ2-1
CDR3: CASSRSLTSGSLYNEQFF
DNA: TGTGCCAGCAGCCGATCTCTGACTAGCGGGAGTCTCTACAATGAGCAGTTCTTC

V: TRBV30
D: -
size: -
J: TRBJ1-6
CDR3: CAWTGGSSYNSPLHF
DNA: TGTGCCTGGACGGGAGGGAGCTCCTATAATTCACCCCTCCACTTT

V: TRBV7-3
D: -
size: few
J: TRBJ2-7
CDR3: CASSSGLHGEQYF
DNA: TGTGCCAGCAGCTCAGGACTCCACGGCGAGCAGTACTTC

V: TRBV9
D: TRBD2
size: once
J: TRBJ2-3
CDR3: CASSVERGGGVTDTQYF
DNA: TGTGCCAGCAGCGTAGAACGTGGCGGGGGGGTCACAGATACGCAGTATTTT

V: TRBV2
D: -
size: -
J: TRBJ1-1
CDR3: CASSQLMSTEAFF
DNA: TGTGCCAGCAGCCAACTCATGAGCACTGAAGCTTTCTTT